This paragraph reports one TCR beta chain. Its antigen is undetermined. These data are taken from a study of a mutant IDH1 vaccine in newly diagnosed glioma. Method: immunoSEQ multiplex PCR; TCRdb's copy keeps in-frame clones and lacks some. This sample has tens of thousands of clones, with approximately 80% found just once. Noted time point: week 23, last vaccination. Doses of 300 ug of mutant IDH1 20-mer peptide were given with topical imiquimod. The donors had new WHO grade 3 or 4 astrocytomas; these were IDH1-mutant and ATRX-lost. Per germline, CDR1 GTSNPN and CDR2 SVGIG (reference sequence). This CDR3 comprises 12 residues. V trimming: 2 bases; J trimming: 8 bases; junction bases outside the gene matches: 5.

J is TRBJ1-2 and V is TRBV30; TRBD1 aligns across 7 bases. Here the sequenced sample was PBMCs, taken from a glioma patient whose treatment included an IDH1 peptide vaccine. This sequence originates from a man between 35 and 55 years old with glioma. In nucleotides, the CDR3 is TGTGCCTGGAGTCTTACAGGGGCCGGCTACACCTTC. This translates into CAWSLTGAGYTF.